This T cell receptor (beta chain) was identified in a study of blood T cell repertoires in COVID-19. About the research overall: Researchers got acute and convalescent COVID-19 samples from the United States, Italy and Spain. T cells, B-cell-depleted T cells, or PBMCs provided the cDNA or gDNA that served as material.

The cohort comprised adults aged roughly 18 to 95 years residing in about 25 US areas. In the study's own analysis: Amplification of reference gene primers provided the estimated nucleated cell counts. Sequencing used immunoSEQ multiplex PCR; TCRdb keeps in-frame clones, though not all of them. V and J calls plus clone size are reproduced from that table; the DNA served to infer D and trimming. The repertoire consists of roughly 290,000 clones, with around 90% occurring once and the leading ten covering roughly 6.3%. This CDR3 has 17 residues. V was pared by 4 bases and J by 2 bases, with 14 bases of the junction left unmatched. Germline V lookup: CDR1 SGHNT, CDR2 YYREEE (reference sequence).

The receptor was isolated from a woman aged 40 to 50 who had recovered from COVID-19. V usage is TRBV5-4 and J usage is TRBJ2-5; 7 bases are a match to TRBD2. The sequenced material came from PBMCs or T cells enriched from blood (not recorded which). CDR3 in amino acids: CASSQRRASGQQETQYF. The CDR3 DNA reads TGTGCCAGCAGCCAGCGCCGGGCTAGCGGACAACAAGAGACCCAGTACTTC. Looking up the rest from reference TRBV5-4 and TRBJ2-5 gives the full variable domain: ETGVTQSPTHLIKTRGQQVTLRCSSQSGHNTVSWYQQALGQGPQFIFQYYREEENGRGNFPPRFSGLQFPNYSSELNVNALELDDSALYLCASSQRRASGQQETQYFGPGTRLLVL.